These 8 T cell receptor beta chains share one sample of origin, sequenced in a study of cytomegalovirus exposure and HLA in healthy donors. The table came from immunoSEQ multiplex PCR; TCRdb's copy has only in-frame clones and leaves some out. The table shows some 150,000 clones, with 70% to 90% occurring only once. Sequencing input: PBMCs. These receptors all come from a man between 18 and 35 years old in good health and CMV-seropositive.

V usage is TRBV7-9 and J usage is TRBJ1-2, with D perhaps matching TRBD1 (6 bases). Germline CDR1 is SEHNR and CDR2 is FQNEAQ (reference sequence). The CDR3 loop spans 15 amino acids. The V and J ends lost 5 bases and 2 bases respectively, with 15 bases between them. This CDR3 reads CASSPGGRGNYGYTF. The DNA for the CDR3 is TGTGCCAGCAGCCCGGGGGGGCGAGGAAACTATGGCTACACCTTC.

This chain links TRBV5-6 with TRBJ2-7, with 11 bases that match TRBD2. CDR1 is SGHDT and CDR2 is YYEEEE in the germline V gene. This CDR3 has 17 amino acids. Trimming removed 4 bases from V and 4 bases from J; junction bases left unmatched: 13. CDR3 region: CASSPPYVAGGLYEQYF. CDR3 DNA: TGTGCCAGCAGCCCACCCTATGTAGCGGGAGGGCTATACGAGCAGTACTTC.

The rearrangement uses TRBV27 and TRBJ1-1, with 10 bases matching TRBD1. Germline assignment: CDR1 MNHEY and CDR2 SMNVEV (reference sequence). The CDR3 consists of 12 residues. Trimming removed 11 bases from V and 4 bases from J; junction bases left unmatched: 4. CDR3 DNA: TGTGCCTGGGACAGGGGCGGCACTGAAGCTTTCTTT. It codes for CAWDRGGTEAFF.

This clone occurred once. This sequence joins TRBV4-1 and TRBJ2-1; 12 nucleotides line up with TRBD2. Germline V gene lookup returns CDR1 MGHRA and CDR2 YSYEKL. This CDR3 spans 19 amino acids. Trimming cost V 4 bases and J 4 bases; bases outside gene matches: 14. The CDR3 spells CASSPYRTSGAGIYNEQFF. CDR3 DNA sequence: TGCGCCAGCAGCCCGTATAGGACTAGCGGGGCCGGGATTTACAATGAGCAGTTCTTC.

This sequence joins TRBV20-1 and TRBJ1-2; no reliable D call. The CDR3 consists of 11 residues. With 4 bases removed from V and 2 bases from J, the gap between germline ends came to 5 bases. In germline, CDR1 is DFQATT, CDR2 SNEGSKA (reference sequence). The DNA of the CDR3 is TGCAGTGCTACCGGGAACTATGGCTACACCTTC. Translation gives CSATGNYGYTF.

The rearrangement joins TRBV6-5 to TRBJ1-2, with TRBD1 matching over 7 bases. CDR1 is MNHEY, CDR2 SVGAGI, per germline. V dropped 6 bases and J dropped 8; count of bases not matched to a gene: 12. The CDR3 consists of 14 residues. In DNA, the CDR3 is TGTGCCAGCAGCCCCCTCGACAGGGAATCGGGCTACACCTTC. Translating it yields CASSPLDRESGYTF.

Only one count was recorded for this clone. The rearrangement uses TRBV5-6 and TRBJ1-2, with D possibly being TRBD1 (6 bases). The V gene's germline CDR1 is SGHDT and CDR2 YYEEEE. Trimming removed 0 bases at V and 6 bases at J, with 15 bases between. This CDR3 contains 15 residues. The CDR3 DNA reads as TGTGCCAGCAGCTTGGCAGGGGCCAACTCTAATGGCTACACCTTC. Its translation is CASSLAGANSNGYTF.

The table lists this clone with a few counts. CDR3 region: CASSIVPGTNYGYTF. The CDR3 bases are TGTGCCAGTAGTATAGTGCCAGGGACTAACTATGGCTACACCTTC. The gene calls are TRBV19 and TRBJ1-2, with a tentative D call TRBD1 (5 bases). V was pared by 1 base and J by 0 bases, with 9 bases between. There are 15 residues in the CDR3. Germline V gene lookup returns CDR1 LNHDA and CDR2 SQIVND (reference sequence).